The source of this T cell receptor beta chain is a study of Ad26.COV2.S vaccination and SARS-CoV-2 variants. This CDR3 contains 17 residues. After removal of 3 bases from V and 7 bases from J, the junction contained 10 bases not matched to a gene. Germline V lookup: CDR1 KGHSH, CDR2 LQKENI. The treatment denotes: around 19 received Ad26.COV2.S at low or high dose, single or two shots; 5 received placebo; per-sample allocation not given. The samples were gathered on day 63 after the first injection of vaccine or placebo. Participants' vaccine, an Ad26 vector, delivered Wuhan-strain SARS-CoV-2 spike. About this clone: Its specificity is not known.

The repertoire was sequenced with immunoSEQ multiplex PCR; TCRdb's copy has only in-frame clones and lacks some. This table has hundreds of thousands of clones, approximately 86% appearing once. Study conclusions and caveats: Placebo recipients and vaccine recipients were similar in non-spike TCR breadth.

The receptor's source is a person between 18 and 65 years old who received the Ad26.COV2.S COVID-19 vaccine or a placebo. The material sequenced was peripheral blood, taken in a trial of Ad26.COV2.S vaccine versus placebo. The genes are TRBV18 and TRBJ2-1; 12 nucleotides line up with TRBD2. CDR3 DNA sequence: TGTGCCAGCTCACCCCAATCGACTAGCGGGGGAAGGAATGAGCAGTTCTTC. It is translated as CASSPQSTSGGRNEQFF.